This passage covers 28 T cell receptor beta chains from one sample sequenced in a study of CD8+ T cells in alopecia areata. RNA was extracted and reverse transcribed into cDNA as the sequencing template. TCRdb's table, derived via immunoSEQ multiplex PCR, lists solely in-frame clones and lacks some. Here the sample spans about 210,000 clones, around two fifths being singletons. The treatment: oral pan-JAK inhibitor, 5-10 mg twice daily. Material: CD4+ T cells sorted from blood, obtained between weeks 30 and 35, from a patient treated with tofacitinib. These receptor sequences come from a human donor with alopecia areata.

This chain connects TRBV5-4 to TRBJ1-1; D not resolved. CDR3 length equals 12 residues. Germline V gene data show CDR1 as SGHNT and CDR2 as YYREEE (reference sequence). V lost 0 bases and J 3 bases, leaving 3 bases between the germline ends. CDR3 bases: TGTGCCAGCAGCTTGGATTACACTGAAGCTTTCTTT. Amino acid sequence: CASSLDYTEAFF.

The chain couples TRBV5-1 to TRBJ2-5; the D call may be TRBD1 or TRBD2 (5 bases each). Trimming pared 4 bases from V and 5 bases from J, leaving 21 bases between. This CDR3 is built from 16 residues. The germline CDR1 and CDR2 sequences are SGHRS and YFSETQ. The CDR3 DNA reads TGCGCCAGCAGCGCGGCCCTTTCAGGGTCGGGGGAGACCCAGTACTTC. Its protein product is CASSAALSGSGETQYF.

The rearrangement links TRBV18 to TRBJ2-5, with TRBD1 matching 11 bases. The CDR3 loop spans 16 amino acids. Trimming took 2 bases from V and 6 from J; bases not matched to a gene: 8. Germline CDR1 reads KGHSH; CDR2 reads LQKENI. The CDR3 bases are TGTGCCAGCTCACCATTCCCGGGACAGGGGGAACAGACCCAGTACTTC. Residues: CASSPFPGQGEQTQYF.

V is TRBV5-1 and J is TRBJ2-3; 8 nucleotides agree with TRBD2. V dropped 4 bases and J dropped 1; count of bases not matched to a gene: 8. The length of the CDR3 is 16 residues. Germline-derived CDR1 and CDR2 are SGHRS and YFSETQ. CDR3 residues: CASSLRTSRGTDTQYF. CDR3 sequence (DNA): TGCGCCAGCAGCCTCAGGACTAGCCGAGGCACAGATACGCAGTATTTT. Looking up the rest from reference TRBV5-1 and TRBJ2-3 gives the full variable domain: KAGVTQTPRYLIKTRGQQVTLSCSPISGHRSVSWYQQTPGQGLQFLFEYFSETQRNKGNFPGRFSGRQFSNSRSEMNVSTLELGDSALYLCASSLRTSRGTDTQYFGPGTRLTVL.

Ten or more counts support this clone. Additional DNA sequences in this sample encode the identical CDR3. V is TRBV7-9 and J is TRBJ1-2; weak D call: TRBD1 (6 bases). This CDR3 is 13 amino acids long. Germline CDR1 is SEHNR and CDR2 is FQNEAQ (reference sequence). V lost 5 bases and J lost 5, with 12 bases in between. CDR3 sequence: CASSQGQVYGYTF. CDR3 in DNA: TGTGCCAGCAGCCAGGGGCAAGTGTATGGCTACACCTTC.

V gene TRBV9 combines with J gene TRBJ2-3; D gene unclear. CDR1 and CDR2 from the germline V gene are SGDLS and YYNGEE. The CDR3 consists of 13 residues. V was pared by 0 bases and J by 2 bases, with 4 bases between. The CDR3 region is CASSVDDTDTQYF. The CDR3 nucleotides are TGTGCCAGCAGCGTAGACGACACAGATACGCAGTATTTT. Full variable domain (rest looked up from reference TRBV9 and TRBJ2-3): DSGVTQTPKHLITATGQRVTLRCSPRSGDLSVYWYQQSLDQGLQFLIQYYNGEERAKGNILERFSAQQFPDLHSELNLSSLELGDSALYFCASSVDDTDTQYFGPGTRLTVL.

The chain couples TRBV25-1 to TRBJ2-1; no clear D. Germline lookup yields CDR1 MGHDK and CDR2 SYGVNS. The V end lost 3 bases, the J end lost 3 bases, and 6 bases lay between the germline ends. The CDR3 runs to 13 residues. In DNA, the CDR3 is TGTGCCAGCAGTGACTACCGCTACAATGAGCAGTTCTTC. As protein: CASSDYRYNEQFF.

The chain carries TRBV5-5 and TRBJ2-1, with 7 bases aligning to TRBD1. The length of the CDR3 is 15 residues. V dropped 5 bases and J dropped 5; count of bases not matched to a gene: 10. The germline CDR1 and CDR2 sequences are SGHKS and YYEKEE (reference sequence). Written as DNA, the CDR3 is TGTGCCAGCAGTCTGACAGGGCCCATTGACAATGAGCAGTTCTTC. This encodes CASSLTGPIDNEQFF.

This clone was detected only a few times. This chain joins TRBV6-5 and TRBJ2-5; 10 bases fit TRBD1. Germline V gives CDR1 MNHEY, CDR2 SVGAGI. Losses at the gene ends were 7 bases for V and 5 bases for J; bases not matched to a gene: 7. The CDR3 is made up of 14 amino acids. The CDR3 reads CASNSRDRGETQYF. CDR3 sequence (DNA): TGTGCCAGCAATTCACGGGACAGGGGTGAGACCCAGTACTTC.

J is TRBJ2-7 and V is TRBV10-3, with 8 bases lining up with TRBD1. V was pared by 3 bases and J by 5 bases, with 3 bases of the junction left unmatched. Germline V gene data show CDR1 as ENHRY and CDR2 as SYGVKD. The CDR3 runs to 13 residues. The CDR3 protein is CAISDQGANEQYF. In DNA, the CDR3 is TGTGCCATCAGTGACCAGGGGGCGAACGAGCAGTACTTC.

The J gene is TRBJ2-6, the V gene TRBV10-2; no reliable D call. V was cut by 3 bases and J by 0 bases, with 12 bases left in between. Germline V gives CDR1 WSHSY, CDR2 SAAADI. The CDR3 has 17 residues. The DNA for the CDR3 is TGCGCCAGCAGTGATAGACTCTCGAGCTCTGGGGCCAACGTCCTGACTTTC. Amino acid sequence: CASSDRLSSSGANVLTF.

V is TRBV30 and J is TRBJ1-2; a weak D match, TRBD1 (6 bases). The CDR3 sequence is 13 residues long. The germline CDR1 and CDR2 sequences are GTSNPN and SVGIG (reference sequence). V was pared by 3 bases and J by 5 bases, with 13 bases between. The CDR3 protein is CAWRDSDPYGYTF. The DNA of the CDR3 is TGTGCCTGGAGGGACAGCGACCCTTATGGCTACACCTTC.

This clone came up a few times. The V gene is TRBV2, the J gene TRBJ2-3; TRBD2 aligns across 10 bases. CDR1 and CDR2 (germline): SNHLY, FYNNEI. The CDR3 covers 14 residues. V lost 6 bases and J lost 3; bases outside the gene matches: 3. CDR3 sequence: CASRQTSGTDTQYF. The CDR3 DNA follows: TGTGCCAGCAGACAGACTAGCGGGACAGATACGCAGTATTTT.

The chain links TRBV5-1 to TRBJ2-1; 7 bases agree with TRBD2. V shed 4 bases and J 9 bases; nucleotides not matched to a gene: 10. This CDR3 region has 14 residues. Germline CDR1 is SGHRS and CDR2 is YFSETQ. In nucleotides, the CDR3 is TGCGCCAGCAGCACGACCGTGTCGGGAGGTGAGCAGTTCTTC. It specifies CASSTTVSGGEQFF.

The chain recombines TRBV23-1 with TRBJ2-5; 8 positions match TRBD2. TRBV23-1 belongs to the ORF category, with a function that is uncertain. The CDR3 loop spans 19 amino acids. The J segment lost 1 base and the V segment lost 4 bases, leaving 17 bases of the junction unmatched. CDR3 DNA: TGCGCCAGCAGTCTAACCAATTTCATTGAGACTAGCGCCCAAGAGACCCAGTACTTC. Its translation is CASSLTNFIETSAQETQYF.

This clone was found a few times. The gene calls are TRBV7-8 and TRBJ2-1; 10 bases line up with TRBD2. Germline V gives CDR1 SGHVS, CDR2 FQNEAQ. Trimming removed 1 base from V and 7 bases from J; junction bases left unmatched: 7. There are 16 residues in the CDR3. The CDR3 is CASSLVVLAGRNEQFF. Written as DNA, the CDR3 is TGTGCCAGCAGCTTAGTGGTACTAGCGGGGAGGAATGAGCAGTTCTTC.

J is TRBJ1-1 and V is TRBV25-1; 9 bases line up with TRBD1. This CDR3 has 16 residues. Per germline, CDR1 MGHDK and CDR2 SYGVNS. V dropped 4 bases and J dropped 3; count of bases not matched to a gene: 9. CDR3 nucleotides: TGTGCCAGCAGTGTAATACAGGGGGCTGGGGACACTGAAGCTTTCTTT. Translating gives CASSVIQGAGDTEAFF. The complete variable domain, with remaining parts taken from reference TRBV25-1 and TRBJ1-1, reads EADIYQTPRYLVIGTGKKITLECSQTMGHDKMYWYQQDPGMELHLIHYSYGVNSTEKGDLSSESTVSRIRTEHFPLTLESARPSHTSQYLCASSVIQGAGDTEAFFGQGTRLTVV.

The CDR3 DNA sequence: TGTGCCAGCAGCCCACGACAGGGAGATGGCTACACCTTC. The encoded protein is CASSPRQGDGYTF. The V call is TRBV5-4, the J call TRBJ1-2; 7 bases map to TRBD1. Per the germline V gene, CDR1 is SGHNT and CDR2 is YYREEE (reference sequence). With 4 bases clipped from V and 6 bases from J, the junction kept 6 bases outside the gene matches. The CDR3 has 13 amino acids.

The chain employs TRBV29-1 and TRBJ1-3, with 8 bases matching TRBD1. The CDR3 is made up of 14 amino acids. CDR1 is SQVTM and CDR2 is ANQGSEA in the germline V gene. V gave up 2 bases and J gave up 8 bases; unmatched junction bases: 8. CDR3 DNA sequence: TGCAGCGTTGAATGGGGGACAGGTTTGGACACCATATATTTT. Residues: CSVEWGTGLDTIYF.

This chain connects TRBV6-1 to TRBJ1-4, with D perhaps TRBD1 (6 bases). The germline CDR1 and CDR2 sequences are MNHNS and SASEGT. The germline V and J ends were trimmed by 3 bases and 9 bases, with 11 bases remaining between them. This CDR3 has 13 amino acids. As DNA, the CDR3 is TGTGCCAGCAGTGAGGCCAGGGGACAAAAACTGTTTTTT. This codes for CASSEARGQKLFF.

The genes are TRBV11-2 and TRBJ2-7, with 7 bases that match TRBD1. With V trimmed by 5 bases and J by 1 base, 8 bases remained unmatched. The germline gives CDR1 SGHAT, CDR2 FQNNGV. This CDR3 has 15 residues. The CDR3 spells CASSDRQGSSYEQYF. CDR3 in DNA: TGTGCCAGCAGCGACCGACAGGGATCATCCTACGAGCAGTACTTC.

V is TRBV7-2 and J is TRBJ1-3; D gene unclear. The CDR3 runs to 15 residues. Between the trimmed V and J ends, which lost 1 base and 0 bases, there was a span of 7 bases. Germline assignment: CDR1 SGHTA and CDR2 FQGNSA. CDR3 loop: CASSLGDHSGNTIYF. The CDR3 DNA is TGTGCCAGCAGCTTAGGCGACCACTCTGGAAACACCATATATTTT.

By its share, this clone is medium-sized (0.01 to 0.1%). The V call is TRBV11-1, the J call TRBJ2-6; D may be TRBD1 (6 bases). V lost 2 bases and J lost 2, with 13 bases in between. The germline V gene has CDR1 SGHAT and CDR2 FQDESV (reference sequence). The CDR3 has 17 residues. The CDR3 reads CASSLTGHRAGANVLTF. The CDR3, as DNA: TGTGCCAGCAGCTTAACCGGCCACAGGGCTGGGGCCAACGTCCTGACTTTC.

The chain recombines TRBV15 with TRBJ2-6; D may be TRBD1 (5 bases). V lost 8 bases and J lost 0, with 5 bases in between. This CDR3 region has 13 residues. CDR1 is LNHNV, CDR2 YYDKDF, per germline (reference sequence). This CDR3 reads CATQGSGANVLTF. The CDR3 region has the DNA TGTGCCACCCAGGGCTCTGGGGCCAACGTCCTGACTTTC. The complete variable domain, with remaining parts taken from reference TRBV15 and TRBJ2-6, reads DAMVIQNPRYQVTQFGKPVTLSCSQTLNHNVMYWYQQKSSQAPKLLFHYYDKDFNNEADTPDNFQSRRPNTSFCFLDIRSPGLGDTAMYLCATQGSGANVLTFGAGSRLTVL.

This clone came up a few times. The chain uses TRBV2 and TRBJ1-3; D is perhaps TRBD1 (5 bases). The germline gives CDR1 SNHLY, CDR2 FYNNEI. V was cut by 6 bases and J by 7 bases, with 19 bases left in between. This CDR3 spans 15 amino acids. This CDR3 reads CASSAGPQWENTIYF. CDR3 coding DNA: TGTGCCAGCAGCGCAGGGCCTCAGTGGGAGAACACCATATATTTT.

At least ten counts were recorded for this clone. The chain joins TRBV10-3 to TRBJ2-3, with 7 nucleotides matching TRBD1. The CDR3 loop spans 15 amino acids. Losses at the gene ends were 6 bases for V and 2 bases for J; bases not matched to a gene: 8. The germline CDR1 and CDR2 sequences are ENHRY and SYGVKD. The CDR3 DNA reads as TGTGCCATCAGGGGTACAGGGACAGCCACAGATACGCAGTATTTT. Encoded protein: CAIRGTGTATDTQYF.

This clone was seen a single time. This chain uses TRBV25-1 with TRBJ1-2, with 9 bases that match TRBD1. The CDR3 has 14 amino acids. Germline CDR1 reads MGHDK; CDR2 reads SYGVNS. The V and J ends lost 5 bases and 6 bases, in that order; junction bases with no gene match: 7. CDR3 in amino acids: CASSKGQGGNGYTF. The CDR3, as DNA: TGTGCCAGCAGTAAGGGACAGGGAGGGAATGGCTACACCTTC.

The chain joins TRBV7-9 to TRBJ2-7; D gene unclear. V gave up 10 bases and J gave up 2 bases, with 12 bases separating them. The CDR3 runs to 12 residues. CDR1 is SEHNR, CDR2 FQNEAQ, per germline (reference sequence). The CDR3 region has the DNA TGTGCCACTACGATGGATACCTACGAGCAGTACTTC. Amino acid sequence: CATTMDTYEQYF.